This T cell receptor beta chain was retrieved from a study of long-term antiretroviral therapy in people with HIV. Study-level points and caveats: Relative to control repertoires, HIV repertoires exhibited narrower CDR3 length ranges. Clones with expansion before ART led the repertoire at all time points.

Worth noting for this clone: What it binds is unknown.

Post-ART PBMC samples numbered at least two per donor, and pre-ART ones at least one. Before they underwent DNA extraction, samples held roughly 0.9-11 million cryopreserved PBMC. V gave up 5 bases and J gave up 4 bases, with 12 bases separating them. The CDR3 consists of 13 residues. Per germline, CDR1 SGHNT and CDR2 YYREEE (reference sequence). Researchers report immunoSEQ v3.0 was run at survey level. Clones were sequenced by immunoSEQ multiplex PCR, and TCRdb holds only the in-frame ones, with some missing. Altogether fewer than 30,000 clones are present, 85% to 90% being singletons, with the ten largest covering under 5.5%.

Here the sequenced sample was unsorted PBMCs, taken around 4.5 years after starting antiretroviral therapy. This chain connects TRBV5-4 to TRBJ2-5, with a possible D match to TRBD2 (5 bases). This receptor was obtained from a man aged 25-45 years with HIV. DNA of the CDR3: TGTGCCAGCAGACAGCGGACTGGAGAGACCCAGTACTTC. This gives the protein CASRQRTGETQYF.